This record covers a single TCR beta chain. This record comes from a study of blood T cell repertoires in COVID-19. Patients from Seattle were sampled longitudinally, starting during active infection. TCRdb keeps only in-frame clones here, not all; method: immunoSEQ multiplex PCR. The top ten hold 4.2% of the sample, which has roughly 100,000 clones, roughly 90% seen once. The germline CDR1 and CDR2 sequences are MNHEY and SVGAGI. This CDR3 is 14 amino acids long. Trimming cost V 8 bases and J 1 base, with 15 bases left between them. Sequencing used peripheral blood. The sequence came from a human donor with COVID-19, enrolled during active disease. The donor label of this sample is uncertain. The chain links TRBV6-5 to TRBJ2-7; D is unclear. The DNA for the CDR3 is TGTGCCAGCGCCCCAGGTTCAAGATCCTACGAGCAGTACTTC. As protein: CASAPGSRSYEQYF.